The 22 T cell receptor beta chains below were found in one sample sequenced in a study of beta chain features in type 1 diabetes. Reverse transcription of all isolated RNA meant that expressed TCRB transcripts were sequenced. Here immunoSEQ multiplex PCR was the method, and the copy in TCRdb shows in-frame clones only, minus some. This table holds 450,000 or so clones, around 10% found once. Specimen: naive CD4+ T cells from blood. The receptors originated from a woman aged 18-29 years in good health.

This clone showed up just a few times. This sequence joins TRBV6-6 and TRBJ2-1; 9 bases are shared with TRBD2. Germline V gene lookup returns CDR1 MNHNY and CDR2 SVGAGI (reference sequence). This CDR3 comprises 14 residues. Trimming took 4 bases from V and 6 from J; bases not matched to a gene: 4. The CDR3 DNA is TGTGCCAGCAGTTTTAGCGGGGGAGGCAATGAGCAGTTCTTC. It translates to CASSFSGGGNEQFF.

This clone was counted a few times. The rearrangement uses TRBV30 and TRBJ2-6, with 8 bases matching TRBD1. CDR3 length: 17 amino acids. The V gene's germline CDR1 is GTSNPN and CDR2 SVGIG (reference sequence). J gave up 1 base and V 7 bases, and 12 bases lay outside the gene matches. This chain's CDR3 is CASRTGKTSSGANVLTF. DNA for the CDR3: TGTGCCTCCCGGACAGGGAAAACCTCTTCTGGGGCCAACGTCCTGACTTTC.

This clone was picked up a small number of times. This sequence joins TRBV10-3 and TRBJ2-3; D remains unclear. V was trimmed by 3 bases and J by 0 bases, leaving 10 bases between them. The CDR3 runs to 15 residues. The V gene's germline CDR1 is ENHRY and CDR2 SYGVKD. CDR3 residues: CAISDPRASTDTQYF. The CDR3 region has the DNA TGTGCCATCAGTGATCCCCGGGCTAGCACAGATACGCAGTATTTT.

J is TRBJ2-3 and V is TRBV29-1; D is possibly TRBD1 (6 bases). The CDR3 runs to 13 residues. Germline values: CDR1 SQVTM, CDR2 ANQGSEA. Trimming cost V 1 base and J 6 bases, with 11 bases left between them. CDR3 sequence (DNA): TGCAGCGTTGAAGGCAGGGGTTCCGATACGCAGTATTTT. It encodes CSVEGRGSDTQYF.

This clone came up a few times. The chain carries TRBV30 and TRBJ1-1; a weak D match, TRBD1 (6 bases). CDR1 and CDR2 from the germline V gene are GTSNPN and SVGIG (reference sequence). Trimming shortened V by 2 bases and J by 7 bases, and 20 bases separated the two germline ends. CDR3 size: 15 residues. CDR3 in DNA: TGTGCCTGGAGTTACATGACGCGGGGGCGTAGTGAAGCTTTCTTT. This sequence encodes CAWSYMTRGRSEAFF.

This clone appeared a few times. The chain joins TRBV4-2 to TRBJ2-3; D not certain. The CDR3 length is 15 residues. With 1 base removed from V and 2 bases from J, the gap between germline ends came to 10 bases. Per germline, CDR1 LGHNA and CDR2 YNFKEQ. The CDR3 here is CASSQGGQDTDTQYF. In nucleotides, the CDR3 is TGTGCCAGCAGCCAAGGCGGCCAGGACACAGATACGCAGTATTTT.

This clone came up a few times. This sample includes further DNA sequences coding for the same CDR3. The V call is TRBV15, the J call TRBJ1-5; D uncertain. V lost 3 bases, J lost 4 bases, and 10 bases lay in between. Germline CDR1 and CDR2: LNHNV and YYDKDF (reference sequence). CDR3 length equals 14 residues. CDR3 residues: CATSRGGGNQPQHF. For the CDR3, the DNA is TGTGCCACCAGCAGGGGTGGAGGAAATCAGCCCCAGCATTTT.

This clone was counted only a few times. The chain combines TRBV30 with TRBJ2-5; D is unclear. The ends were cut back, 8 bases at V and 4 bases at J, with 11 bases in the middle. The CDR3 length is 11 residues. Germline V gives CDR1 GTSNPN, CDR2 SVGIG (reference sequence). The CDR3 region is CAHKSRETQYF. The CDR3 DNA follows: TGTGCCCACAAGTCCCGAGAGACCCAGTACTTC.

In its sample, this clone was seen a few times. J is TRBJ2-1 and V is TRBV7-9; the D is unclear. The V end was cut by 5 bases, the J end by 5 bases, with 16 bases between. The CDR3 extends over 15 amino acids. CDR1 and CDR2 (germline): SEHNR, FQNEAQ (reference sequence). The CDR3 protein is CASSPDRMMNNEQFF. DNA of the CDR3: TGTGCCAGCAGCCCGGACCGCATGATGAACAATGAGCAGTTCTTC.

The chain carries TRBV7-2 and TRBJ2-1; 9 bases are shared with TRBD2. Germline loops: CDR1 SGHTA, CDR2 FQGNSA. CDR3 length: 15 residues. Germline trimming cut 5 bases from V and 4 bases from J; bases unmatched to any gene: 6. Here the CDR3 DNA reads TGTGCCAGCAGCGAGGGACTAGCTAATTACAATGAGCAGTTCTTC. Its protein is CASSEGLANYNEQFF.

The chain carries TRBV18 and TRBJ2-7; possibly TRBD1 for D (5 bases). Germline V lookup: CDR1 KGHSH, CDR2 LQKENI. With 3 bases removed from V and 7 bases from J, the gap between germline ends came to 16 bases. The CDR3 loop spans 14 amino acids. The CDR3 coding sequence is TGTGCCAGCTCACCCCAAGGCACCCAGGGTGAGCAGTACTTC. Protein product: CASSPQGTQGEQYF.

Remarks on this clone: Other DNA sequences in the same sample also yield this CDR3. This rearrangement joins TRBV18 to TRBJ2-1, with D unresolved. The CDR3 extends over 14 amino acids. Between the trimmed V and J ends, which lost 4 bases and 4 bases, there was a span of 11 bases. Germline V gives CDR1 KGHSH, CDR2 LQKENI. As DNA, the CDR3 is TGTGCCAGCTCACTACAATCATCGTACAATGAGCAGTTCTTC. Translation: CASSLQSSYNEQFF.

The J gene is TRBJ2-5, the V gene TRBV7-8, with TRBD2 matching over 8 bases. The CDR3 loop spans 16 amino acids. The V segment lost 0 bases and the J segment 4 bases; nucleotides outside the gene matches: 7. Germline V gene lookup returns CDR1 SGHVS and CDR2 FQNEAQ. The CDR3 here is CASSLASSGLGETQYF. The CDR3 DNA is TGTGCCAGCAGCTTAGCGTCTAGCGGGCTGGGAGAGACCCAGTACTTC.

This clone was observed a handful of times. The chain combines TRBV6-6 with TRBJ2-3; 10 positions match TRBD1. With 7 bases clipped from V and 6 bases from J, the junction kept 7 bases outside the gene matches. The CDR3 sequence is 14 residues long. The germline gives CDR1 MNHNY, CDR2 SVGAGI (reference sequence). CDR3 protein: CASTWTGGGDTQYF. The CDR3 DNA reads TGTGCCAGCACCTGGACAGGGGGAGGCGATACGCAGTATTTT.

The chain employs TRBV29-1 and TRBJ2-1, with no clear D. This CDR3 has 13 amino acids. Looked up from germline, CDR1 is SQVTM and CDR2 is ANQGSEA. The V end was cut by 6 bases, the J end by 0 bases, with 9 bases between. The CDR3 protein is CSVPGSSYNEQFF. In DNA, the CDR3 is TGCAGCGTCCCCGGTAGCTCCTACAATGAGCAGTTCTTC.

The V call is TRBV29-1, the J call TRBJ1-1; D uncertain. Germline CDR1 is SQVTM and CDR2 is ANQGSEA. This CDR3 has 14 amino acids. Deletions cut 3 bases from V and 0 bases from J, with 11 bases between. CDR3 residues: CSVERAGLNTEAFF. For the CDR3, the DNA is TGCAGCGTTGAGAGGGCGGGTCTGAACACTGAAGCTTTCTTT.

The chain employs TRBV4-2 and TRBJ1-4; maybe TRBD1 (5 bases). The V end lost 4 bases, the J end lost 1 base, and 16 bases lay between the germline ends. Germline-derived CDR1 and CDR2 are LGHNA and YNFKEQ. The CDR3 has 17 amino acids. In DNA form, the CDR3 reads TGTGCCAGCAGCCTAAGCGCCAGGGTTGGAACTAATGAAAAACTGTTTTTT. Its translation is CASSLSARVGTNEKLFF.

The table lists this clone with a few counts. The V call is TRBV30, the J call TRBJ2-1, with D possibly being TRBD2 (5 bases). V was pared by 2 bases and J by 6 bases, with 11 bases between. The CDR3 is made up of 13 amino acids. The germline CDR1 and CDR2 sequences are GTSNPN and SVGIG (reference sequence). CDR3 bases: TGTGCCTGGAGTCTTAGAGGGAGCAATGAGCAGTTCTTC. Residues: CAWSLRGSNEQFF.

This clone has a handful of counts. The chain carries TRBV5-4 and TRBJ2-1; TRBD1 or TRBD2 may be the D gene (6 bases each). The germline gives CDR1 SGHNT, CDR2 YYREEE (reference sequence). Trimming removed 2 bases from V and 4 bases from J, with 13 bases in between. This CDR3 spans 15 amino acids. CDR3: CASSLTGRPYNEQFF. The DNA for the CDR3 is TGTGCCAGCAGCTTAACAGGGAGGCCGTACAATGAGCAGTTCTTC.

This clone was recorded a few times. This chain connects TRBV5-1 to TRBJ2-7, with D possibly being TRBD2 (5 bases). This CDR3 spans 16 amino acids. The V end lost 0 bases, the J end lost 7 bases, and 20 bases lay between the germline ends. Germline-derived CDR1 and CDR2 are SGHRS and YFSETQ. This CDR3 reads CASSLDSSGTTLEQYV. CDR3 DNA: TGCGCCAGCAGCTTGGATAGCAGCGGTACTACGCTGGAGCAGTACGTC.

The CDR3 region has the DNA TGCAGTGCTAGAGACCGGGGAGAAGCTTTCTTT. It is translated as CSARDRGEAFF. V usage is TRBV20-1 and J usage is TRBJ1-1; D is unclear. V lost 0 bases, J lost 8 bases, and 7 bases lay in between. Germline V gene sequence: CDR1 DFQATT, CDR2 SNEGSKA (reference sequence). The CDR3 runs to 11 residues.

This clone has only a few counts. The chain has TRBV6-5 and TRBJ2-1; D remains ambiguous. Germline values: CDR1 MNHEY, CDR2 SVGAGI. Trimming removed 1 base from V and 13 bases from J, with 20 bases in between. The CDR3 is made up of 15 amino acids. CDR3 residues: CASSYFVTDFNGQFF. CDR3 in DNA: TGTGCCAGCAGTTACTTCGTAACCGATTTCAATGGCCAGTTCTTC.